The rows below give T cell receptor beta chains drawn from one sample of a study of shared clonotypes between healthy human individuals. Sequencing used immunoSEQ multiplex PCR; TCRdb keeps in-frame clones, though not all of them. The sample includes about 2.3 million clones, under 95% of them seen just once. Sequencing was performed on naive CD4+ T cells from PBMCs. These receptor sequences come from a man aged 18 to 30 in good health. Some clones in this sample may be carry-over from other donors' samples. Each CDR3 is given with its conserved first and last residue. D genes are given only for firm matches. Some rows have no size entry. The others give once, few or many, or a class for an expanded clone.

j_gene	len	abundance	d_gene	v_gene	CDR3aa	CDR3nt
TRBJ2-1	16	.	.	TRBV7-2	CASSLISGLKHNEQFF	TGTGCCAGCAGCTTAATATCAGGACTCAAACACAATGAGCAGTTCTTC
TRBJ2-2	13	.	.	TRBV5-1	CASSGQDSGELFF	TGCGCCAGCAGTGGGCAGGACTCCGGGGAGCTGTTTTTT
TRBJ2-2	14	few	.	TRBV7-3	CASSPRHGAGELFF	TGTGCCAGCAGCCCGCGGCATGGTGCCGGGGAGCTGTTTTTT
TRBJ2-5	14	.	TRBD2	TRBV10-1	CASREAGVGETQYF	TGCGCCAGCCGAGAAGCGGGAGTGGGTGAGACCCAGTACTTC
TRBJ2-3	15	.	TRBD1	TRBV7-2	CASSSRTGSTDTQYF	TGTGCCAGCAGCTCAAGGACAGGAAGCACAGATACGCAGTATTTT
TRBJ2-2	16	once	.	TRBV5-5	CASSLRQTSPTGELFF	TGTGCCAGCAGCTTACGTCAAACAAGCCCCACCGGGGAGCTGTTTTTT
TRBJ2-1	12	.	.	TRBV6-1	CASSEEFNEQFF	TGTGCCAGCAGTGAAGAGTTCAATGAGCAGTTCTTC
TRBJ1-1	14	.	.	TRBV28	CASSRTAQNTEAFF	TGTGCCAGCAGTCGGACAGCCCAAAACACTGAAGCTTTCTTT
TRBJ1-1	14	.	.	TRBV5-1	CASSLDSSTLWAFF	TGCGCCAGCAGCTTGGATTCGTCTACCTTGTGGGCTTTCTTT
TRBJ2-5	16	once	TRBD2	TRBV5-1	CASSPGTSGGTETQYF	TGCGCCAGCAGCCCCGGGACTAGCGGGGGGACCGAGACCCAGTACTTC
TRBJ2-5	13	.	.	TRBV6-1	CASSLLGLETQYF	TGTGCCAGCAGTCTCCTGGGGCTAGAGACCCAGTACTTC
TRBJ2-7	17	once	TRBD1	TRBV29-1	CSVLGTGDLAGHHEQYF	TGCAGCGTCCTCGGGACAGGGGATTTAGCGGGCCACCACGAGCAGTACTTC
TRBJ1-5	14	few	.	TRBV19	CASSMERGRQPQHF	TGTGCCAGTAGTATGGAAAGGGGGAGACAGCCCCAGCATTTT
TRBJ2-1	14	.	TRBD1	TRBV28	CASSPGDRDNEQFF	TGTGCCAGCAGTCCAGGCGACAGGGATAATGAGCAGTTCTTC
TRBJ2-3	14	.	.	TRBV6-4	CASSQGGYTDTQYF	TGTGCCAGCAGCCAGGGGGGATACACAGATACGCAGTATTTT
TRBJ2-7	14	.	.	TRBV6-1	CASSDTGQVHEQYF	TGTGCCAGCAGTGATACGGGACAAGTCCACGAGCAGTACTTC
TRBJ2-5	16	.	.	TRBV5-4	CASSRPGQPRRETQYF	TGTGCCAGCAGCAGGCCGGGCCAGCCTAGAAGGGAGACCCAGTACTTC
TRBJ1-1	13	.	.	TRBV29-1	CSVEAGRNTEAFF	TGCAGCGTTGAAGCCGGCAGAAACACTGAAGCTTTCTTT
TRBJ1-2	13	.	TRBD1	TRBV30	CAWSGTAKYGYTF	TGTGCCTGGAGCGGGACAGCGAAATATGGCTACACCTTC
TRBJ2-7	13	once	TRBD1	TRBV19	CASSRDSRYEQYF	TGTGCCAGTAGTAGGGACAGTCGCTACGAGCAGTACTTC
TRBJ1-4	16	.	.	TRBV4-1	CASSQVFPTPNEKLFF	TGCGCCAGCAGCCAAGTTTTCCCGACCCCTAATGAAAAACTGTTTTTT
TRBJ1-2	13	.	.	TRBV6-5	CASSSLTGHHYTF	TGTGCCAGCAGTTCATTAACAGGGCACCACTACACCTTC
TRBJ1-2	16	.	TRBD1	TRBV7-3	CASSSNRQGTGYGYTF	TGTGCCAGCAGCTCCAACCGACAGGGTACAGGCTATGGCTACACCTTC
TRBJ2-5	14	.	.	TRBV5-1	CASSPQGGVETQYF	TGCGCCAGCAGCCCCCAGGGGGGCGTGGAGACCCAGTACTTC
TRBJ2-1	15	.	TRBD1	TRBV9	CASSAGGQGYNEQFF	TGTGCCAGCAGCGCGGGGGGACAGGGATACAATGAGCAGTTCTTC
TRBJ1-1	14	.	.	TRBV15	CATSRTGRGTEAFF	TGTGCCACCAGCAGGACAGGCCGGGGCACTGAAGCTTTCTTT
TRBJ2-7	14	.	.	TRBV5-1	CASSFSGPICEQYF	TGCGCCAGCAGCTTTAGTGGTCCAATCTGCGAGCAGTACTTC
TRBJ2-1	15	few	TRBD2	TRBV6-5	CASSFSRTSVDEQFF	TGTGCCAGCAGTTTCTCACGGACTAGCGTTGATGAGCAGTTCTTC
TRBJ2-2	15	.	TRBD1	TRBV10-2	CASSAEQGTSGELFF	TGCGCCAGCAGTGCTGAACAGGGGACCAGCGGGGAGCTGTTTTTT
TRBJ2-3	16	.	.	TRBV5-1	CASSIQTGTSTDTQYF	TGCGCCAGCAGCATCCAGACAGGTACTAGCACAGATACGCAGTATTTT
TRBJ1-5	14	.	TRBD1	TRBV5-1	CASSPGTGNQPQHF	TGCGCCAGCAGCCCCGGGACAGGAAATCAGCCCCAGCATTTT
TRBJ2-6	16	.	TRBD1	TRBV2	CASRRTGSTGANVLTF	TGTGCCAGCAGACGGACAGGGAGCACTGGGGCCAACGTCCTGACTTTC
TRBJ2-7	13	.	.	TRBV6-5	CASKGPQTYEQYF	TGTGCCAGCAAAGGCCCTCAAACCTACGAGCAGTACTTC
TRBJ1-2	15	.	TRBD1	TRBV28	CASSPTTGGRYGYTF	TGTGCCAGCAGTCCTACGACAGGGGGTCGATATGGCTACACCTTC
TRBJ2-1	15	.	TRBD2	TRBV27	CASSLRLAVYNEQFF	TGTGCCAGCAGTTTGCGACTAGCGGTCTACAATGAGCAGTTCTTC